The 10 T cell receptor beta chains below come from one sample, sequenced in a study of graft-versus-host responses after intestinal transplantation. These TCRs' antigens remain unknown. Measured with immunoSEQ multiplex PCR; TCRdb has only the in-frame clones, and not every one. The table has more than 60,000 clones, about 90% seen once; the top ten hold 1.3%. Sequenced here: unstimulated CD8+ T cells sorted from spleen or lymph node cells, sampled before intestinal transplant. Source of these receptors: a human donor who received an intestinal transplant.

The J gene is TRBJ2-2, the V gene TRBV5-1, with a possible D match to TRBD1 (6 bases). Germline CDR1 is SGHRS and CDR2 is YFSETQ. V was cut by 1 base and J by 0 bases, with 19 bases left in between. The CDR3 covers 19 residues. The CDR3: CASSLSGQPTLSNTGELFF. The DNA of the CDR3 is TGCGCCAGCAGCTTGTCCGGACAGCCGACCCTCTCGAACACCGGGGAGCTGTTTTTT.

This chain links TRBV11-2 with TRBJ1-6, with D uncertain. CDR1 SGHAT and CDR2 FQNNGV come from the germline V gene. The ends were cut back, 6 bases at V and 11 bases at J, with 11 bases in the middle. This CDR3 region has 12 residues. CDR3 protein: CASSQRRAPLHF. In nucleotides, the CDR3 is TGTGCCAGCAGTCAAAGGAGGGCACCCCTCCACTTT.

V usage is TRBV5-6 and J usage is TRBJ1-3; D perhaps matches TRBD1 (6 bases). V was clipped by 4 bases and J by 3 bases, with 14 bases between them. The CDR3 spans 15 residues. Germline lookup yields CDR1 SGHDT and CDR2 YYEEEE. The CDR3, as DNA: TGTGCCAGCAGCGTAAATGGACAGCATGGAAACACCATATATTTT. Its protein is CASSVNGQHGNTIYF.

The chain has TRBV14 and TRBJ2-7; possible D gene TRBD2, 6 bases. The V end lost 0 bases, the J end lost 9 bases, and 9 bases lay between the germline ends. The CDR3 totals 12 residues. CDR1 is SGHDN and CDR2 is FVKESK in the germline V gene. CDR3 loop: CASSQEGTVQYF. In DNA form, the CDR3 reads TGTGCCAGCAGCCAAGAAGGGACTGTGCAGTACTTC. The full variable domain, its missing parts supplied by reference TRBV14 and TRBJ2-7, is EAGVTQFPSHSVIEKGQTVTLRCDPISGHDNLYWYRRVMGKEIKFLLHFVKESKQDESGMPNNRFLAERTGGTYSTLKVQPAELEDSGVYFCASSQEGTVQYFGPGTRLTVT.

The chain joins TRBV7-8 to TRBJ2-5; perhaps TRBD1 as D (6 bases). The CDR3 extends over 12 amino acids. Germline V gene lookup returns CDR1 SGHVS and CDR2 FQNEAQ. V was pared by 2 bases and J by 11 bases, with 12 bases between. CDR3 protein: CASSLQGKEQYF. The DNA of the CDR3 is TGTGCCAGCAGCTTACAGGGGAAAGAGCAGTACTTC.

This clone was counted only a few times. The chain couples TRBV7-6 to TRBJ1-1; D gene unclear. There are 13 residues in the CDR3. V was pared by 5 bases and J by 1 base, with 8 bases between. Germline CDR1 is SGHVS and CDR2 is FNYEAQ. CDR3 amino acids: CASSVGPNTEAFF. CDR3 DNA: TGTGCCAGCAGCGTTGGGCCGAACACTGAAGCTTTCTTT. Together with reference TRBV7-6 and TRBJ1-1, the CDR3 gives the full variable domain: GAGVSQSPRYKVTKRGQDVALRCDPISGHVSLYWYRQALGQGPEFLTYFNYEAQQDKSGLPNDRFSAERPEGSISTLTIQRTEQRDSAMYRCASSVGPNTEAFFGQGTRLTVV.

This clone was observed a single time. The chain employs TRBV18 and TRBJ2-1; tentatively, D is TRBD1 (6 bases). Looked up from germline, CDR1 is KGHSH and CDR2 is LQKENI. V lost 3 bases, J lost 5 bases, and 8 bases lay in between. The CDR3 totals 13 residues. The CDR3 nucleotides read TGTGCCAGCTCACCGGGACACAACAATGAGCAGTTCTTC. This translates into CASSPGHNNEQFF.

The J gene is TRBJ2-5, the V gene TRBV6-1; the D gene is possibly TRBD2 (6 bases). Germline V gives CDR1 MNHNS, CDR2 SASEGT. This CDR3 spans 16 amino acids. Trimming took 3 bases from V and 1 from J, leaving 15 bases between them. CDR3 bases: TGTGCCAGCAGTGATCGTGGATTGGGAGGCCAAGAGACCCAGTACTTC. It is translated as CASSDRGLGGQETQYF.

Concerning this clone itself: The same CDR3 can be traced to other DNA sequences in this sample. V and J are TRBV6-5 and TRBJ1-2; no clear D gene. This CDR3 contains 14 residues. Trimming stripped 0 bases from V and 4 bases from J, with 9 bases between. Germline V gene sequence: CDR1 MNHEY, CDR2 SVGAGI. The CDR3 here is CASSYSGGGYGYTF. The CDR3 nucleotides are TGTGCCAGCAGTTACTCTGGCGGTGGCTATGGCTACACCTTC.

This chain joins TRBV2 and TRBJ1-5, with D tentatively TRBD1 (5 bases). Germline V gives CDR1 SNHLY, CDR2 FYNNEI. The ends were cut back, 4 bases at V and 7 bases at J, with 14 bases in the middle. There are 14 residues in the CDR3. DNA of the CDR3: TGTGCCAGCAGTGCTGGGCAGGGAAAACAGCCCCAGCATTTT. Residues: CASSAGQGKQPQHF.